Detailed here is one T cell receptor (beta chain). As yet, its antigen is unknown. The data are from a study of molecular identifiers for immune sequencing clone quantification. Trimming left V 2 bases short and J 10 bases short, with 12 bases between. CDR3 length: 13 amino acids. Germline V gives CDR1 MNHEY, CDR2 SMNVEV (reference sequence). Bulk TCR library preparation followed previously described methods with listed TCR primers. TCRdb reanalysed the PCR reads using MiXCR and keeps one entry per CDR3 protein. The profile covers approximately 59,000 distinct CDR3 sequences, with roughly 20% appearing a single time and roughly 1.4% taken by the ten largest. General study results and limits: Highly expanded clones may be undercounted when identical TCR molecules share barcodes. In naive cells, under 1% of molecules belonged to clones above 20 RNA copies, against over 97% in effector cells.

As CD8+CD4-CCR7+CD45RA+ cells, naive CD8 T cells were sorted. This chain links TRBV27 with TRBJ2-1; TRBD1 might be the D (6 bases). Sequenced sample: naive CD8+ T cells from blood, with Jurkat cell RNA spiked in. Indicated subset: FACS-sorted CD8+CD4-CCR7+CD45RA+ naive T cells. This clonotype originated in a human donor in good health. Some libraries in this study had Jurkat cell RNA spiked in. The CDR3, as DNA: TGTGCCAGCAGTTTACTCCGACAGGCAGAGCAGTTCTTC. This sequence encodes CASSLLRQAEQFF.